A selection of T cell receptor beta chains follows, all from one sample in a study of cytomegalovirus exposure and HLA in healthy donors. Some clones are missing from TCRdb's copy, which holds only in-frame ones; the method was immunoSEQ multiplex PCR. The sample contains roughly 72,000 clones, 79% of which appear only once. Specimen: PBMCs. The receptors were sampled from a woman between 40 and 50 years old in good health and CMV-seropositive. Both conserved end residues are part of each CDR3. The order of the fields is clone size, V gene, D gene, J gene, CDR3 DNA, CDR3 protein. D genes are given only for firm matches. Not all rows give a size; the values are once, few, many and, for expanded clones, a class.

size: -; V: TRBV19; D: TRBD1; J: TRBJ2-7; DNA: TGTGCCAGTAGTATGGGGACAGGGTCCTACGAGCAGTACTTC; CDR3: CASSMGTGSYEQYF
size: -; V: TRBV29-1; D: TRBD1; J: TRBJ1-1; DNA: TGCAGCGCATCACAGGGGGCGTTGACTGAAGCTTTCTTT; CDR3: CSASQGALTEAFF
size: -; V: TRBV4-1; D: TRBD1; J: TRBJ1-1; DNA: TGCGCCAGCAGCCCGGGGGACAGAACGAACACTGAAGCTTTCTTT; CDR3: CASSPGDRTNTEAFF
size: -; V: TRBV28; D: -; J: TRBJ1-1; DNA: TGTGCCAGCAGTTTGAAGAGCACTGAAGCTTTCTTT; CDR3: CASSLKSTEAFF
size: -; V: TRBV9; D: -; J: TRBJ1-2; DNA: TGTGCCAGCAGCGCCTCCGGACAAGCTAACTATGGCTACACCTTC; CDR3: CASSASGQANYGYTF
size: -; V: TRBV2; D: -; J: TRBJ2-2; DNA: TGTGCCAGCACCCTCCGGGGGGCGAGGCCGAACACCGGGGAGCTGTTTTTT; CDR3: CASTLRGARPNTGELFF
size: -; V: TRBV18; D: TRBD1; J: TRBJ1-4; DNA: TGTGCCAGCTCACCATCCTACCGGGACAGATCCGGGGAGTTGGAAAAACTGTTTTTT; CDR3: CASSPSYRDRSGELEKLFF
size: -; V: TRBV6-4; D: TRBD2; J: TRBJ2-3; DNA: TGTGCCAGCAGTGACTCTAGCGGGGCAGATACGCAGTATTTT; CDR3: CASSDSSGADTQYF
size: -; V: TRBV6-5; D: TRBD1; J: TRBJ1-2; DNA: TGTGCCAGCAGTTACTATCGGACAGGGGGGAACTATGGCTACACCTTC; CDR3: CASSYYRTGGNYGYTF
size: -; V: TRBV6-1; D: TRBD1; J: TRBJ1-1; DNA: TGTGCCAGCAGTGAACGGACAGGGCTTAAAGCTTTCTTT; CDR3: CASSERTGLKAFF
size: -; V: TRBV13; D: TRBD1; J: TRBJ2-7; DNA: TGTGCCAGCAGCTTGATGGGGACAGTCACGTTGTACGAGCAGTACTTC; CDR3: CASSLMGTVTLYEQYF
size: -; V: TRBV5-1; D: -; J: TRBJ2-5; DNA: TGCGCCAGCAGCTGGGGGGACCGGCTAGCCGAGACCCAGTACTTC; CDR3: CASSWGDRLAETQYF
size: -; V: TRBV2; D: TRBD1; J: TRBJ1-4; DNA: TGTGCCAGCTCGAGACAGGGGGCCTTAACTAATGAAAAACTGTTTTTT; CDR3: CASSRQGALTNEKLFF
size: -; V: TRBV7-9; D: -; J: TRBJ1-1; DNA: TGTGCCAGCAGCCGGCCCGGAGTTGCGTACACTGAAGCTTTCTTT; CDR3: CASSRPGVAYTEAFF
size: -; V: TRBV15; D: TRBD1; J: TRBJ2-2; DNA: TGTGCCACCAGCCGCGACAGGGGGCTGGCCGGGGAGCTGTTTTTT; CDR3: CATSRDRGLAGELFF
size: -; V: TRBV5-1; D: -; J: TRBJ2-2; DNA: TGCGCCAGCAGGGCTAGTAAGACCGGGGAGCTGTTTTTT; CDR3: CASRASKTGELFF
size: few; V: TRBV7-2; D: TRBD2; J: TRBJ2-5; DNA: TGTGCCAGCAGCCATAGCGGGAAAGGAGGAGAGACCCAGTACTTC; CDR3: CASSHSGKGGETQYF
size: -; V: TRBV6-5; D: TRBD1; J: TRBJ1-3; DNA: TGTGCCAGCAGTTTGGGCAGGGGGCTTTCTGGAAACACCATATATTTT; CDR3: CASSLGRGLSGNTIYF
size: few; V: TRBV5-6; D: TRBD1; J: TRBJ2-7; DNA: TGTGCCAGCAGCTTGGATGGTCGGGGGACAGGGGCCGAGCAGTACTTC; CDR3: CASSLDGRGTGAEQYF
size: -; V: TRBV19; D: -; J: TRBJ2-4; DNA: TGTGCCAGTAGTATAGATCCGTCTCGGGGGAACATTCAGTACTTC; CDR3: CASSIDPSRGNIQYF
size: -; V: TRBV2; D: -; J: TRBJ1-2; DNA: TGTGCCAGCAGTGTCTTTTGGAGTGGCTACACCTTC; CDR3: CASSVFWSGYTF
size: -; V: TRBV28; D: -; J: TRBJ2-7; DNA: TGTGCCAGCAGTACTACAGGGGGGGGTAGGTACGAGCAGTACTTC; CDR3: CASSTTGGGRYEQYF
size: -; V: TRBV9; D: TRBD1; J: TRBJ1-1; DNA: TGTGCCAGCAACCAGGACAGGGGGAACACTGAAGCTTTCTTT; CDR3: CASNQDRGNTEAFF
size: few; V: TRBV6-5; D: TRBD1; J: TRBJ2-7; DNA: TGTGCCAGCAGAACGACAGGGGGCTCCTACGAGCAGTACTTC; CDR3: CASRTTGGSYEQYF
size: -; V: TRBV5-1; D: -; J: TRBJ1-3; DNA: TGCGCCAGCAGCTTGGCCTCCGCAGGCTCCTCTGGAAACACCATATATTTT; CDR3: CASSLASAGSSGNTIYF
size: -; V: TRBV5-1; D: -; J: TRBJ1-3; DNA: TGCGCCAGCAGCTTGGACGGGACTCCAGGAAACACCATATATTTT; CDR3: CASSLDGTPGNTIYF
size: -; V: TRBV14; D: TRBD2; J: TRBJ2-1; DNA: TGTGCCAGCAGTCGGAGGACTAGCGGGACGGGGCAGTTCTTC; CDR3: CASSRRTSGTGQFF
size: few; V: TRBV6-1; D: -; J: TRBJ1-6; DNA: TGTGCCAGCATGCGGGGTTTTAATTCACCCCTCCACTTT; CDR3: CASMRGFNSPLHF
size: -; V: TRBV5-4; D: TRBD1; J: TRBJ1-1; DNA: TGTGCCAGCAGCCGGACAGGGGGCTCTGGCACTGAAGCTTTCTTT; CDR3: CASSRTGGSGTEAFF
size: -; V: TRBV5-4; D: TRBD2; J: TRBJ2-7; DNA: TGTGCCAGCAGCCCTACTAGCGGGAAGACCTACGAGCAGTACTTC; CDR3: CASSPTSGKTYEQYF
size: -; V: TRBV6-1; D: -; J: TRBJ1-5; DNA: TGTGCCAGCACTGAGGGGCTGTTGGGCAATCAGCCCCAGCATTTT; CDR3: CASTEGLLGNQPQHF
size: -; V: TRBV6-5; D: TRBD1; J: TRBJ1-6; DNA: TGTGCCAGCAGTTACCAGGGACAGGGAGGAAATTCACCCCTCCACTTT; CDR3: CASSYQGQGGNSPLHF